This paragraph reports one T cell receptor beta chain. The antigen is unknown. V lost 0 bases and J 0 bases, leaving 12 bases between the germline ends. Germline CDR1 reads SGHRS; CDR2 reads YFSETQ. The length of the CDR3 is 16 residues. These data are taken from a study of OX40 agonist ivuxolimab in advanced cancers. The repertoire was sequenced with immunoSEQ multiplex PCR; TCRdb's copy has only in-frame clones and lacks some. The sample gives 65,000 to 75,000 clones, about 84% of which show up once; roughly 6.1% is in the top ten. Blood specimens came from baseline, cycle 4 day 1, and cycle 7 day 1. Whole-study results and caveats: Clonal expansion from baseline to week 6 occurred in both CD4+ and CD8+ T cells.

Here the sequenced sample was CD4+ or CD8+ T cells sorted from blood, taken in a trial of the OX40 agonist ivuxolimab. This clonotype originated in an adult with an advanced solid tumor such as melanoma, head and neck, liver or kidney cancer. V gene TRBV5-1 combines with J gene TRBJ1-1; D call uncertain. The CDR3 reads CASSLGVWSMNTEAFF. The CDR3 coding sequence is TGCGCCAGCAGCTTGGGTGTGTGGTCCATGAACACTGAAGCTTTCTTT.